Following are 14 T cell receptor beta chains from one sample sequenced in a study of CD8 T cells in ankylosing spondylitis. Study outcomes and limitations: For ankylosing spondylitis blood, a TCR beta motif of 7 to 9 highly homologous variants appeared characteristic.

TCRdb analysed the 5' RACE reads with MiXCR anew, one entry per CDR3 protein. The sample has a few hundred thousand distinct CDR3 sequences, 18% seen once. No antigen has been assigned to these receptors. Sample: blood, either unsorted or a sorted T cell fraction (not recorded which). These receptors were taken from a male donor with ankylosing spondylitis.

This clonotype was seen ten or more times. The rearrangement joins TRBV12-3 or TRBV12-4 to TRBJ2-5, with 11 bases lining up with TRBD2. The CDR3 contains 14 residues. V gave up 2 bases and J gave up 5 bases; unmatched junction bases: 1. This CDR3 reads CASSLTSGGETQYF. CDR3 DNA sequence: TGTGCCAGCAGTTTAACTAGCGGGGGTGAGACCCAGTACTTC.

There are a few counts of this clonotype. This chain joins TRBV12-3 or TRBV12-4 and TRBJ1-1, with D uncertain. V was trimmed by 0 bases and J by 0 bases, leaving 11 bases between them. CDR3 length: 16 residues. The CDR3 protein is CASSLAPANMNTEAFF. In DNA, the CDR3 is TGTGCCAGCAGTTTAGCCCCAGCTAACATGAACACTGAAGCTTTCTTT.

The chain employs TRBV12-3 or TRBV12-4 and TRBJ1-4; perhaps TRBD1 as D (5 bases). V was pared by 5 bases and J by 8 bases, with 6 bases between. The CDR3 has 11 amino acids. The CDR3 spells CASSQGEKLFF. As DNA, the CDR3 is TGTGCCAGCAGTCAGGGCGAAAAACTGTTTTTT.

This chain joins TRBV11-2 and TRBJ2-1; TRBD2 matches at 12 bases. With 0 bases clipped from V and 10 bases from J, the junction kept 7 bases outside the gene matches. This CDR3 is 16 amino acids long. Germline lookup yields CDR1 SGHAT and CDR2 FQNNGV. The CDR3 region is CASSLDALAGGEEQFF. Here the CDR3 DNA reads TGTGCCAGCAGCTTAGATGCACTAGCGGGAGGAGAGGAGCAGTTCTTC.

This clonotype was counted many times. This rearrangement joins TRBV27 to TRBJ2-1, with D uncertain. The V gene's germline CDR1 is MNHEY and CDR2 SMNVEV (reference sequence). The CDR3 is 11 residues long. The V end was cut by 1 base, the J end by 8 bases, with 3 bases between. CDR3 sequence reads: CASSLFHEQFF. For the CDR3, the DNA is TGTGCCAGCAGTTTATTCCATGAGCAGTTCTTC.

V usage is TRBV6-5 and J usage is TRBJ1-3, with a weak D call TRBD1 (6 bases). The germline V and J ends were trimmed by 0 bases and 4 bases, with 10 bases remaining between them. The CDR3 runs 15 residues. Per germline, CDR1 MNHEY and CDR2 SVGAGI. CDR3 sequence reads: CASSYSGGMGNTIYF. The DNA of the CDR3 is TGTGCCAGCAGTTACTCGGGGGGCATGGGAAACACCATATATTTT.

V and J are TRBV7-8 and TRBJ1-4; D perhaps matches TRBD1 (5 bases). CDR3 length: 14 residues. V lost 3 bases and J 6 bases, leaving 11 bases between the germline ends. Germline values: CDR1 SGHVS, CDR2 FQNEAQ. The chain's CDR3 is CASSFRDRHEKLFF. The DNA for the CDR3 is TGTGCCAGCAGCTTCCGGGACCGGCATGAAAAACTGTTTTTT.

The genes are TRBV6-1 and TRBJ2-7; D call uncertain. This CDR3 spans 13 amino acids. Germline CDR1 and CDR2: MNHNS and SASEGT. The V end was cut by 6 bases, the J end by 0 bases, with 9 bases between. The CDR3 reads CASRTRSSYEQYF. The CDR3 bases are TGTGCCAGCAGGACCCGCAGCTCCTACGAGCAGTACTTC.

This clonotype was counted between two and nine times. The V and J genes are TRBV20-1 and TRBJ2-3, with a weak D call TRBD2 (5 bases). The germline V and J ends were trimmed by 1 base and 2 bases, with 31 bases remaining between them. Germline CDR1 is DFQATT and CDR2 is SNEGSKA (reference sequence). This CDR3 has 21 residues. CDR3 in amino acids: CSARGLARTSSQGLDTDTQYF. CDR3 nucleotides: TGCAGTGCTAGAGGTCTAGCCAGGACCTCCTCGCAAGGCCTGGACACAGATACGCAGTATTTT.

This clonotype was counted at least ten times. This chain joins TRBV12-3 or TRBV12-4 and TRBJ2-1; no firm D call. Trimming took 1 base from V and 6 from J, leaving 7 bases between them. This CDR3 is built from 13 residues. The CDR3 DNA follows: TGTGCCAGCAGTTTAGTAGCACCCAATGAGCAGTTCTTC. Its protein product is CASSLVAPNEQFF.

V and J are TRBV12-3 or TRBV12-4 and TRBJ2-7, with D uncertain. The length of the CDR3 is 14 residues. The V and J ends lost 5 bases and 5 bases respectively, with 16 bases between them. CDR3: CASSTTVSQDEQYF. The CDR3 coding sequence is TGTGCCAGCAGTACGACGGTCTCTCAAGACGAGCAGTACTTC.

This clonotype was seen more than once but under ten times. The CDR3 loop is CATSLDYGYTF. The CDR3 nucleotides are TGTGCCACCAGTCTAGACTATGGCTACACCTTC. This chain uses TRBV24-1 with TRBJ1-2; D is unclear. Germline-derived CDR1 and CDR2 are KGHDR and SFDVKD. The V end lost 6 bases, the J end lost 3 bases, and 4 bases lay between the germline ends. The CDR3 has 11 residues.

As regards this clonotype: The final CDR3 position lacks the conserved phenylalanine or tryptophan, pointing to a likely read error. This chain joins TRBV7-9 and TRBJ2-1, with unresolved D. This CDR3 is 15 amino acids long. Germline CDR1 SEHNR, CDR2 FQNEAQ (reference sequence). Trimming took 5 bases from V and 9 from J, leaving 20 bases between them. DNA of the CDR3: TGTGCCAGCAGCGCCGACCATCAAATTCCCGTTGAGCAGTTCTCC. The encoded protein is CASSADHQIPVEQFS.

This clonotype was seen a few times. This chain joins TRBV10-3 and TRBJ2-5; TRBD2 might be the D (5 bases). Germline CDR1 and CDR2: ENHRY and SYGVKD. This CDR3 has 13 residues. V lost 11 bases and J lost 1, with 14 bases in between. Written as DNA, the CDR3 is TGTGCCTCCGGACTGAAAATCCAAGAGACCCAGTACTTC. This codes for CASGLKIQETQYF.